This TCR beta chain was found in a study of cytomegalovirus exposure and HLA in healthy donors. Findings and limits, study-wide: In a later analysis, productive TCRs from donors in an Asian-associated ancestry cluster reportedly carried fewer N-insertions than the cohort mean. Follow-up analysis found HLA locus-dependent TCR association rates, highest for DRB1 and lowest for HLA-C.

In the PCR, 60 Vbeta and 13 Jbeta primers were used. Assay used: immunoSEQ multiplex PCR; TCRdb lists only in-frame clones, some missing. The data hold tens of thousands of clones, with around three fifths observed a single time. The CDR3 is 14 residues long. V shed 3 bases and J shed 4 bases, with 14 bases lying between them. In germline, CDR1 is GTSNPN, CDR2 SVGIG (reference sequence). Concerning this clone: Its antigen is undetermined.

V is TRBV30 and J is TRBJ2-3; D possibly corresponds to TRBD2 (6 bases). Sequencing used PBMCs. This receptor was taken from a boy between 10 and 17 years old in good health and CMV-seropositive. CDR3 DNA: TGTGCCTGGAGCCGACTAGGCGGGTCAGATACGCAGTATTTT. The encoded protein is CAWSRLGGSDTQYF.